The entry below gives a single T cell receptor beta chain sequence along with its context. Its antigen is not identified. The data stem from a study of T cells after yellow fever vaccination. Study overall: In the case of low-cell-number fractions, SMART-Seq v4 Ultra Low Input was used for preparation. Study-wide findings and caveats: Secondary responses were weaker yet peaked faster, day 5 versus 15. Within FACS-sorted repertoires, abundant clonotypes contaminating from the bulk population could be present.

Unmatched junction bases numbered 5, after V lost 7 bases and J lost 3 bases. The CDR3 loop spans 13 amino acids. Germline CDR1 DFQATT, CDR2 SNEGSKA (reference sequence). Production of TCR cDNA was by 5'RACE template switching, which also added a universal primer site and UMIs. TCRdb analysed the 5' RACE reads with MiXCR anew, one entry per CDR3 protein. The data contain almost 600,000 distinct CDR3 sequences, roughly 12% of them singletons. The source material was PBMCs, sampled on the day of the yellow fever booster vaccination. The genes are TRBV20-1 and TRBJ2-3, with 9 bases identical to TRBD1. The sequence derives from a man aged 25 to 40 who received the YFV17D yellow fever vaccine. CDR3 sequence reads: CSEPGQGTDTQYF. CDR3 coding DNA: TGCAGTGAGCCGGGACAGGGAACAGATACGCAGTATTTT.